This T cell receptor (beta chain) was found in a study of blood T cell repertoires in COVID-19. Background on the study: Sources were T cells, B-cell-depleted T cells, or PBMCs; the material itself was cDNA or gDNA.

The authors' processing: Reference gene primer amplification in the assay estimated nucleated cell counts. The assay was immunoSEQ multiplex PCR, and TCRdb's table has in-frame clones only and misses some. V, J and clone size derive from that table, while D and trimming were established from the DNA sequence. Of 100,000 or so clones in the sample, 81% were seen once. The sequence derives from a woman aged 70-85 years with acute or convalescent COVID-19. Sequencing was performed on peripheral blood.

The CDR3 nucleotides are TGTGCCAGCAGTTTATCGGGGTCCGGAAATGAAAAACTGTTTTTT. Encoded protein: CASSLSGSGNEKLFF. The chain links TRBV28 to TRBJ1-4; no clear D gene. This CDR3 region has 15 residues. From germline, CDR1 is MDHEN and CDR2 SYDVKM. Trimming cost V 1 base and J 5 bases, with 11 bases left between them.